The clone carrying this T cell receptor (beta chain) showed up just a few times. The sample originates from a study of blood T cell repertoires in COVID-19. Study details: Acute and convalescent COVID-19 specimens originated in the United States, Italy and Spain. Sources were T cells, B-cell-depleted T cells, or PBMCs; the material itself was cDNA or gDNA.

Original processing notes: Cell counts per sample came from amplifying reference gene primers. Using immunoSEQ multiplex PCR, the repertoire was profiled, and TCRdb retains in-frame clones only, with some absent. V, J and clone size were drawn from that table, and D and trimming were deduced from the DNA. In the table there are 200,000 to 250,000 clones, approximately 86% of which are singletons. Participant ages covered about 18 to 95 years across 24 US areas. This receptor was taken from a woman aged 25 to 39 who had been exposed to COVID-19. Material for sequencing was PBMCs or T cells enriched from blood (not recorded which).

The DNA for the CDR3 is TGTGCCAGCAGGGGGGGGCGTAATTGGAGTTCACCCCTCCACTTT. Translation: CASRGGRNWSSPLHF. V is TRBV2 and J is TRBJ1-6, with D perhaps matching TRBD1 (6 bases). Germline V CDR1 and CDR2: SNHLY, FYNNEI. This CDR3 is built from 15 residues. V lost 6 bases to trimming and J lost 9 bases, with 18 bases between them.